Presented here are 28 T cell receptor beta chains from one specimen sequenced in a study of PD-1 blockade in classical Hodgkin lymphoma. TCRdb's table, derived via immunoSEQ multiplex PCR, lists solely in-frame clones and lacks some. This table has around 26,000 clones, roughly four fifths appearing once. Every one of the patients relapsed after autologous stem cell transplantation (brentuximab vedotin exposure was variable). This material consisted of peripheral blood mononuclear cells (PBMCs), taken before the second cycle of nivolumab. These receptors originate from a human donor with classical Hodgkin lymphoma.

This clone was found once. The junction and the germline gene differ at one end; a read error may be behind it. The gene calls are TRBV7-7 and TRBJ2-5; D possibly uses TRBD1 or TRBD2 (5 bases each). The CDR3 loop spans 17 amino acids. Germline V gene sequence: CDR1 SSHAT, CDR2 FNYEAQ (reference sequence). The CDR3 is CASSLTYAGTGQETQYF. CDR3 nucleotides: TGTGCTAGCAGCTTAACTTATGCCGGGACGGGACAAGAGACCCAGTACTTC.

The chain is built from TRBV5-1 and TRBJ2-5, with 8 bases matching TRBD2. The trim removed 2 bases at V and 1 base at J, leaving 1 base unmatched. This CDR3 has 14 residues. Looked up from germline, CDR1 is SGHRS and CDR2 is YFSETQ. The CDR3 spells CASSLGLAQETQYF. As DNA, the CDR3 is TGCGCCAGCAGCTTAGGACTAGCCCAAGAGACCCAGTACTTC.

The chain uses TRBV4-3 and TRBJ2-1; weak D call: TRBD2 (5 bases). V lost 1 base and J lost 10, with 17 bases in between. The germline CDR1 and CDR2 sequences are LGHNA and YSLEER. The CDR3 has 15 residues. The CDR3 DNA reads TGCGCCAGCAGCCAAGCCCCAGGCGGAGGTTGGGAGCAGTTCTTC. Its translation: CASSQAPGGGWEQFF.

The chain combines TRBV18 with TRBJ2-2, with a weak D call TRBD1 (5 bases). Between the trimmed V and J ends, which lost 3 bases and 0 bases, there was a span of 14 bases. CDR3 length: 17 amino acids. Germline CDR1 and CDR2: KGHSH and LQKENI. The CDR3 DNA sequence: TGTGCCAGCTCACCCCGACAGCAAATGGCGAACACCGGGGAGCTGTTTTTT. Its translation: CASSPRQQMANTGELFF.

This clone has just one count. V is TRBV28 and J is TRBJ1-6; D gene uncertain. Trimming left V 7 bases short and J 5 bases short, with 15 bases between. Germline assignment: CDR1 MDHEN and CDR2 SYDVKM. The CDR3 covers 15 residues. The CDR3 region is CASTLQPGNNSPLHF. In DNA form, the CDR3 reads TGTGCCAGCACCCTACAGCCCGGGAATAATTCACCCCTCCACTTT.

The chain uses TRBV9 and TRBJ2-3, with D uncertain. The V gene lost 1 base and the J gene lost 2 bases, with 8 bases spanning the gap. Germline V CDR1 and CDR2: SGDLS, YYNGEE. The CDR3 length is 14 residues. The CDR3: CASSVFSYTDTQYF. The CDR3 DNA follows: TGTGCCAGCAGCGTATTTTCCTACACAGATACGCAGTATTTT.

The V call is TRBV5-8, the J call TRBJ1-5; D may be TRBD1 (6 bases). Germline V gene lookup returns CDR1 SGHTS and CDR2 YDEGEE. CDR3 size: 15 residues. V lost 2 bases and J lost 4, with 13 bases in between. CDR3 amino acids: CASSFLWGANQPQHF. The CDR3, as DNA: TGTGCCAGCAGCTTCTTGTGGGGGGCGAATCAGCCCCAGCATTTT.

V usage is TRBV28 and J usage is TRBJ1-4; D ambiguous. The CDR3 runs 12 residues. Germline CDR1 reads MDHEN; CDR2 reads SYDVKM. Trimming took off 3 bases at V and 7 bases at J, with 6 bases between the two ends. CDR3 loop: CASSFGGEKLFF. The CDR3 DNA follows: TGTGCCAGCAGTTTCGGAGGTGAAAAACTGTTTTTT.

CDR3: CASRINTGAYEQYF. CDR3 coding DNA: TGTGCCAGCAGAATAAATACAGGGGCCTACGAGCAGTACTTC. The chain uses TRBV28 and TRBJ2-7, with TRBD1 matching over 7 bases. The germline V gene has CDR1 MDHEN and CDR2 SYDVKM. The V segment lost 6 bases and the J segment 2 bases; nucleotides outside the gene matches: 7. CDR3 length: 14 amino acids.

The rearrangement uses TRBV7-9 and TRBJ2-7; 8 bases are shared with TRBD2. Trimming cost V 4 bases and J 6 bases; bases outside gene matches: 5. CDR1 is SEHNR, CDR2 FQNEAQ, per germline (reference sequence). This CDR3 has 13 residues. The CDR3 region is CASSSPGGAEQYF. The CDR3 DNA is TGTGCCAGCAGCTCCCCGGGGGGGGCCGAGCAGTACTTC.

This chain links TRBV5-1 with TRBJ1-6; D might be TRBD1 (6 bases). The V end lost 4 bases, the J end lost 9 bases, and 14 bases lay between the germline ends. The CDR3 is made up of 14 amino acids. Germline V gives CDR1 SGHRS, CDR2 YFSETQ. CDR3 in amino acids: CASSQGTEGSPLHF. The DNA for the CDR3 is TGCGCCAGCAGCCAGGGGACGGAGGGTTCACCCCTCCACTTT.

The CDR3 nucleotides read TGCGCCAGCAGCCCCCTCTGGGGAGATGGTGGCGAGCAGTACTTC. Protein sequence: CASSPLWGDGGEQYF. The V call is TRBV4-3, the J call TRBJ2-7; tentative D call: TRBD2 (5 bases). Germline V lookup: CDR1 LGHNA, CDR2 YSLEER. The CDR3 is 15 amino acids. Trimming took 4 bases from V and 6 from J, leaving 19 bases between them.

J is TRBJ1-2 and V is TRBV28; D is unresolved. V was shortened by 3 bases and J by 13 bases, with 15 bases between the two germline ends. The CDR3 contains 12 residues. Germline V lookup: CDR1 MDHEN, CDR2 SYDVKM. The CDR3 loop reads CASSFLRAKVTF. The CDR3 DNA reads as TGTGCCAGCAGTTTTTTGAGGGCGAAGGTCACCTTC.

CDR3 bases: TGTGCCAGTAGTATAGTGGACAGGATTAGAAGTCAGCCCCAGCATTTT. Encoded protein: CASSIVDRIRSQPQHF. The chain is built from TRBV19 and TRBJ1-5; 7 bases are shared with TRBD1. CDR3 length: 16 residues. Losses at the gene ends were 1 base for V and 6 bases for J; bases not matched to a gene: 9. The germline V gene has CDR1 LNHDA and CDR2 SQIVND (reference sequence).

The chain has TRBV4-3 and TRBJ1-5; D uncertain. The germline V and J ends were trimmed by 0 bases and 6 bases, with 12 bases remaining between them. CDR1 and CDR2 from the germline V gene are LGHNA and YSLEER. This CDR3 spans 15 amino acids. The DNA for the CDR3 is TGCGCCAGCAGCCAAGATTCGTTTGCTGGTCAGCCCCAGCATTTT. This codes for CASSQDSFAGQPQHF.

The chain has TRBV4-3 and TRBJ2-7; 8 bases match TRBD1. Trimming cost V 5 bases and J 2 bases; bases outside gene matches: 5. This CDR3 is 14 amino acids long. Germline V CDR1 and CDR2: LGHNA, YSLEER. CDR3 loop: CASSSGTGAYEQYF. The CDR3 bases are TGCGCCAGCAGCTCAGGGACAGGTGCCTACGAGCAGTACTTC.

The rearrangement links TRBV28 to TRBJ2-6; D remains ambiguous. The CDR3 covers 14 residues. Germline CDR1 is MDHEN and CDR2 is SYDVKM. Trimming cost V 6 bases and J 2 bases, with 8 bases left between them. The CDR3 region is CASSLNAGANVLTF. The CDR3 DNA sequence: TGTGCCAGCAGCTTGAACGCTGGGGCCAACGTCCTGACTTTC.

This clone was counted between two and nine times. This CDR3 is also generated by other DNA sequences in the sample. The genes are TRBV29-1 and TRBJ1-1; 9 bases agree with TRBD1. The ends lost 6 bases at V and 1 base at J; junction bases unmatched: 0. Germline assignment: CDR1 SQVTM and CDR2 ANQGSEA. There are 12 residues in the CDR3. The CDR3 region has the DNA TGCAGCGTGGGACAGGGGAACACTGAAGCTTTCTTT. Translating it yields CSVGQGNTEAFF.

The chain employs TRBV7-2 and TRBJ1-5, with 7 bases fitting TRBD1. Germline V lookup: CDR1 SGHTA, CDR2 FQGNSA. The V and J ends lost 6 bases and 4 bases, in that order; junction bases with no gene match: 6. The CDR3 contains 14 residues. CDR3 residues: CASSKGQHNQPQHF. Written as DNA, the CDR3 is TGTGCCAGCAGTAAGGGACAGCATAATCAGCCCCAGCATTTT. Full variable domain (remainder filled in from reference TRBV7-2 and TRBJ1-5): GAGVSQSPSNKVTEKGKDVELRCDPISGHTALYWYRQSLGQGLEFLIYFQGNSAPDKSGLPSDRFSAERTGGSVSTLTIQRTQQEDSAVYLCASSKGQHNQPQHFGDGTRLSIL.

V is TRBV7-9 and J is TRBJ2-7; 11 bases map to TRBD2. V lost 2 bases to trimming and J lost 5 bases; unmatched junction nucleotides: 8. Germline loops: CDR1 SEHNR, CDR2 FQNEAQ (reference sequence). The CDR3 sequence is 16 residues long. CDR3 amino acids: CASSLFVLAGVDEQYF. DNA of the CDR3: TGTGCCAGCAGCTTATTTGTACTAGCGGGGGTCGACGAGCAGTACTTC.

This chain joins TRBV4-3 and TRBJ1-2; possibly TRBD1 for D (6 bases). The CDR3 is 15 amino acids. The germline gives CDR1 LGHNA, CDR2 YSLEER. V lost 1 base to trimming and J lost 5 bases, with 14 bases between them. The DNA for the CDR3 is TGCGCCAGCAGCCAAGCGGTGGGGGGCTGGTATGGCTACACCTTC. This encodes CASSQAVGGWYGYTF.

This clone has a handful of counts. The chain couples TRBV7-2 to TRBJ2-3, with D maybe TRBD1 (6 bases). The CDR3 consists of 18 residues. Germline loops: CDR1 SGHTA, CDR2 FQGNSA. Trimming stripped 2 bases from V and 1 base from J, with 19 bases between. The CDR3 loop is CASSLNSRWGPRTDTQYF. Written as DNA, the CDR3 is TGTGCCAGCAGCTTAAATAGTCGCTGGGGGCCACGCACAGATACGCAGTATTTT.

The chain recombines TRBV7-7 with TRBJ2-1, with 10 bases lining up with TRBD2. The germline CDR1 and CDR2 sequences are SSHAT and FNYEAQ (reference sequence). V dropped 3 bases and J dropped 3; count of bases not matched to a gene: 2. The CDR3 length is 15 residues. Here the CDR3 reads CASSLGLASYNEQFF. Written as DNA, the CDR3 is TGTGCCAGCAGCTTGGGACTAGCGAGCTACAATGAGCAGTTCTTC.

The V and J genes are TRBV11-2 and TRBJ2-1; D not resolved. CDR1 is SGHAT, CDR2 FQNNGV, per germline. The CDR3 is 13 residues long. V lost 6 bases to trimming and J lost 6 bases, with 12 bases between them. CDR3 region: CASRKIGSNEQFF. CDR3 DNA: TGTGCCAGCAGGAAGATAGGGTCCAATGAGCAGTTCTTC.

V usage is TRBV7-9 and J usage is TRBJ1-3; D gene uncertain. Germline values: CDR1 SEHNR, CDR2 FQNEAQ (reference sequence). V dropped 3 bases and J dropped 0 bases, with 15 bases sitting between them. This CDR3 region has 17 residues. The CDR3 DNA follows: TGTGCCAGCAGCTTCCCAGTAAGGACGAGCTCTGGAAACACCATATATTTT. This gives the protein CASSFPVRTSSGNTIYF.

V is TRBV9 and J is TRBJ2-2; D gene ambiguous. The germline V and J ends were trimmed by 4 bases and 6 bases, with 7 bases remaining between them. Germline V CDR1 and CDR2: SGDLS, YYNGEE. This CDR3 spans 12 amino acids. Here the CDR3 reads CASSSSPGELFF. The CDR3 DNA sequence: TGTGCCAGCAGCTCCAGCCCCGGGGAGCTGTTTTTT.

This clone occurred once. The chain has TRBV6-1 and TRBJ1-2; tentatively, D is TRBD1 (5 bases). V lost 4 bases, J lost 2 bases, and 8 bases lay in between. Germline V gives CDR1 MNHNS, CDR2 SASEGT. This CDR3 has 13 amino acids. Here the CDR3 DNA reads TGTGCCAGCAGTGTGGGGGGGAACTATGGCTACACCTTC. It specifies CASSVGGNYGYTF.

This chain links TRBV28 with TRBJ1-6; 9 nucleotides align to TRBD1. V gave up 5 bases and J gave up 13 bases; unmatched junction bases: 6. The CDR3 consists of 13 residues. Germline CDR1 MDHEN, CDR2 SYDVKM. CDR3 sequence: CASSRGQGSPLHF. In nucleotides, the CDR3 is TGTGCCAGCAGTCGGGGACAGGGCTCGCCCCTCCACTTT. The full variable domain, rest sourced from reference TRBV28 and TRBJ1-6, is DVKVTQSSRYLVKRTGEKVFLECVQDMDHENMFWYRQDPGLGLRLIYFSYDVKMKEKGDIPEGYSVSREKKERFSLILESASTNQTSMYLCASSRGQGSPLHFGNGTRLTVT.